Reported below is one TCR beta chain. In the original analysis: It was from reference gene primer amplification that nucleated cell counts were estimated. Generated by immunoSEQ multiplex PCR, the TCRdb table keeps only in-frame clones and is missing some. The V and J calls and clone size are taken from that table; D and trimming were inferred from the DNA. The sample contains more than 75,000 clones, roughly 89% of which appear only once. This entry belongs to a study of blood T cell repertoires in COVID-19. Study-level information: Donors in the United States, Italy and Spain gave samples during acute or convalescent COVID-19. The analysed material was cDNA or gDNA that came from T cells, B-cell-depleted T cells, or PBMCs.

J lost 5 bases, V lost 5 bases, and 9 bases had no gene match. The CDR3 length is 16 residues. CDR1 LGHDT and CDR2 YNNKEL come from the germline V gene (reference sequence). The source of this sequence is a man aged 25-45 years with acute or convalescent COVID-19. Sequenced input: peripheral blood. The rearrangement links TRBV3-1 (or the pseudogene TRBV3-2) to TRBJ2-2; TRBD1 matches at 9 bases. The CDR3: CASSFGTGRWTGELFF. The CDR3 nucleotides read TGTGCCAGCAGCTTTGGGACAGGGCGTTGGACCGGGGAGCTGTTTTTT.